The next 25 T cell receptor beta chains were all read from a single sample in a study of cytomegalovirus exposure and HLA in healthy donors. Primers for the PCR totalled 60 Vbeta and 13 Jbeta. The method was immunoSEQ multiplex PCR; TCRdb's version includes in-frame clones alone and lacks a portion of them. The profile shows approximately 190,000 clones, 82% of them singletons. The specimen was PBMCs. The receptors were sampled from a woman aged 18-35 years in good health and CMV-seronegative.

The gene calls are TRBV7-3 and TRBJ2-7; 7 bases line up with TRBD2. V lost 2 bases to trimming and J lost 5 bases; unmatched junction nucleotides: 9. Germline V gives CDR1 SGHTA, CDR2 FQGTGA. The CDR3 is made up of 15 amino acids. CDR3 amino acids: CASSLSAGLWDEQYF. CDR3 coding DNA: TGTGCCAGCAGCTTATCAGCGGGACTTTGGGACGAGCAGTACTTC.

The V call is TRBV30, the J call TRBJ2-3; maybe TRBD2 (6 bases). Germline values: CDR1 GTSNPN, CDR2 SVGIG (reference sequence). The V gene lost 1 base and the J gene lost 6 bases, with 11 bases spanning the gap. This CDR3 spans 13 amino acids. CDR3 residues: CAWSGRVRDTQYF. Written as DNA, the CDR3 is TGTGCCTGGAGTGGGAGGGTCCGGGATACGCAGTATTTT.

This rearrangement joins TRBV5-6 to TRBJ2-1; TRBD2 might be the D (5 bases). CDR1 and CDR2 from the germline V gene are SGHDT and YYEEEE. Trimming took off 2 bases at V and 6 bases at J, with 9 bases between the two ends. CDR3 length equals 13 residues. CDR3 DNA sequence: TGTGCCAGCAGCTTCGGGGTAACCAATGAGCAGTTCTTC. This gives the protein CASSFGVTNEQFF.

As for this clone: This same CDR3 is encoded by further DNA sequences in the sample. CDR3 coding DNA: TGTGCCAGCAGCTTAGTGGCAGGGGGATACGAGCAGTACTTC. Its protein is CASSLVAGGYEQYF. The rearrangement uses TRBV7-9 and TRBJ2-7; 7 nucleotides line up with TRBD1. The CDR3 is 14 residues long. V lost 1 base and J lost 4; bases outside the gene matches: 4. Germline CDR1 SEHNR, CDR2 FQNEAQ (reference sequence). Variable domain in full (rest from reference TRBV7-9 and TRBJ2-7): DTGVSQNPRHKITKRGQNVTFRCDPISEHNRLYWYRQTLGQGPEFLTYFQNEAQLEKSRLLSDRFSAERPKGSFSTLEIQRTEQGDSAMYLCASSLVAGGYEQYFGPGTRLTVT.

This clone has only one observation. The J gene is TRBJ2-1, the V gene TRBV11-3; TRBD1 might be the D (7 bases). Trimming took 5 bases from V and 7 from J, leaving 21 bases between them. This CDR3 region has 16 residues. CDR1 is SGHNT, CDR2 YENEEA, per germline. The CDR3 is CASSRDPQGGWNEQFF. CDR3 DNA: TGTGCCAGCAGCCGAGATCCTCAGGGGGGTTGGAATGAGCAGTTCTTC.

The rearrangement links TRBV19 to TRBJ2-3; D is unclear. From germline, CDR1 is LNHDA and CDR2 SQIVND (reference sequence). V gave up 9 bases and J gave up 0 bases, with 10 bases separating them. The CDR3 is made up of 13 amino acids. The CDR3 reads CASRHLSTDTQYF. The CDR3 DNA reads TGTGCCAGCCGACACCTTAGCACAGATACGCAGTATTTT. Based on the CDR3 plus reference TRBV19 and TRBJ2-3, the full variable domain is DGGITQSPKYLFRKEGQNVTLSCEQNLNHDAMYWYRQDPGQGLRLIYYSQIVNDFQKGDIAEGYSVSREKKESFPLTVTSAQKNPTAFYLCASRHLSTDTQYFGPGTRLTVL.

The CDR3 region is CASSQVTGENYGYTF. The CDR3 DNA is TGTGCCAGCAGCCAGGTGACAGGGGAAAACTATGGCTACACCTTC. The rearrangement uses TRBV4-2 and TRBJ1-2; 8 bases match TRBD1. CDR1 and CDR2 (germline): LGHNA, YNFKEQ. The CDR3 consists of 15 residues. V trimming: 3 bases; J trimming: 2 bases; junction bases outside the gene matches: 5.

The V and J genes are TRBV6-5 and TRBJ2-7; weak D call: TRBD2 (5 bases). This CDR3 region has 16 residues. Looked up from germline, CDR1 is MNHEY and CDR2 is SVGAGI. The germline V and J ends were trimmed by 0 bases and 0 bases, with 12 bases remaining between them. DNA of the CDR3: TGTGCCAGCAGTTACTCGCACCTCCGGGACTCCTACGAGCAGTACTTC. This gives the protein CASSYSHLRDSYEQYF.

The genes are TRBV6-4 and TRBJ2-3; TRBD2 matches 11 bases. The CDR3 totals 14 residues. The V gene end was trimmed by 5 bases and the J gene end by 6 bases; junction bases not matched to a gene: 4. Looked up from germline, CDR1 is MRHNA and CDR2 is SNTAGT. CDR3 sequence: CASSILAGDDTQYF. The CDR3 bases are TGTGCCAGCAGTATACTAGCGGGAGATGATACGCAGTATTTT.

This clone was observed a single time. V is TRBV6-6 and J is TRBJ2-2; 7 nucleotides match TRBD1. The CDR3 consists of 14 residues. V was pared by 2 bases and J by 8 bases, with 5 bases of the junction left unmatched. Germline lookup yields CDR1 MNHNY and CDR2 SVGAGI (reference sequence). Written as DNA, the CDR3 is TGTGCCAGCAGTTACGGCGACAGGGCGGGGGAGCTGTTTTTT. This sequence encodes CASSYGDRAGELFF.

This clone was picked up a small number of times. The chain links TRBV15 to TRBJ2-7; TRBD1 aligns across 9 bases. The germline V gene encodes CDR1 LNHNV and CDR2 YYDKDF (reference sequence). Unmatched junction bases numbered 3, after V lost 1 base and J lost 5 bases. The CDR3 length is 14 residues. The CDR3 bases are TGTGCCACCAGCAGAGTGGACAGGGGCCACGAGCAGTACTTC. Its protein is CATSRVDRGHEQYF. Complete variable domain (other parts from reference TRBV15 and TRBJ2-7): DAMVIQNPRYQVTQFGKPVTLSCSQTLNHNVMYWYQQKSSQAPKLLFHYYDKDFNNEADTPDNFQSRRPNTSFCFLDIRSPGLGDTAMYLCATSRVDRGHEQYFGPGTRLTVT.

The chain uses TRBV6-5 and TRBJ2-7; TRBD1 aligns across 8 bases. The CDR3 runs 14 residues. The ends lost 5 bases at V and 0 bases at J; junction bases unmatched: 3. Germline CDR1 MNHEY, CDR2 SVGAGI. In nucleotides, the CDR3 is TGTGCCAGCAGTCCAGGGACAGGCTCCTACGAGCAGTACTTC. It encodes CASSPGTGSYEQYF.

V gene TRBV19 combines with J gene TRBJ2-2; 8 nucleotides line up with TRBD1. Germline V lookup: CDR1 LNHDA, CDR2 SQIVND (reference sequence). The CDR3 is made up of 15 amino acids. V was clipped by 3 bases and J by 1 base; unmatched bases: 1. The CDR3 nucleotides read TGTGCCAGTAGTATCGGGACAGGGAACACCGGGGAGCTGTTTTTT. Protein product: CASSIGTGNTGELFF. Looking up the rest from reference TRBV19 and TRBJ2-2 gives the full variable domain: DGGITQSPKYLFRKEGQNVTLSCEQNLNHDAMYWYRQDPGQGLRLIYYSQIVNDFQKGDIAEGYSVSREKKESFPLTVTSAQKNPTAFYLCASSIGTGNTGELFFGEGSRLTVL.

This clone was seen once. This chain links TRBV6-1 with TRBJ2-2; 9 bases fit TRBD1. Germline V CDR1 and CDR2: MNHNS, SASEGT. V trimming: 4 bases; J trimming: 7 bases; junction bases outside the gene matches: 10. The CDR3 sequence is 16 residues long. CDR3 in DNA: TGTGCCAGCAGTGCTCTTGGACAGGGGCGATACGGGGAGCTGTTTTTT. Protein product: CASSALGQGRYGELFF.

CDR3 protein: CASSSGTGGAGGYTF. DNA of the CDR3: TGTGCCAGCAGCTCCGGGACAGGGGGCGCGGGTGGCTACACCTTC. The genes are TRBV7-9 and TRBJ1-2; 12 nucleotides agree with TRBD1. The CDR3 loop spans 15 amino acids. Germline values: CDR1 SEHNR, CDR2 FQNEAQ (reference sequence). Trimming took 4 bases from V and 7 from J; bases not matched to a gene: 7.

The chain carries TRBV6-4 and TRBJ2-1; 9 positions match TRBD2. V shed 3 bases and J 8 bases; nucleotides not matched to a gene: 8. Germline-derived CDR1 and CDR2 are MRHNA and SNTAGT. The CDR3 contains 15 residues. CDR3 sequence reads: CASSESLAGMDEQFF. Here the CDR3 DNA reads TGTGCCAGCAGTGAAAGTCTAGCGGGGATGGATGAGCAGTTCTTC.

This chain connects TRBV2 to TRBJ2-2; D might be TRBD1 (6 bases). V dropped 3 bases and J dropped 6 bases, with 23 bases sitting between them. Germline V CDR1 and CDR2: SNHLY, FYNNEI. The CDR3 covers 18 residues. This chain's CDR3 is CASSDHSDRSGWAGELFF. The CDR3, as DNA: TGTGCCAGCAGTGACCACTCTGACAGGTCCGGATGGGCCGGGGAGCTGTTTTTT. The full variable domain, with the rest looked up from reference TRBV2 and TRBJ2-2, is EPEVTQTPSHQVTQMGQEVILRCVPISNHLYFYWYRQILGQKVEFLVSFYNNEISEKSEIFDDQFSVERPDGSNFTLKIRSTKLEDSAMYFCASSDHSDRSGWAGELFFGEGSRLTVL.

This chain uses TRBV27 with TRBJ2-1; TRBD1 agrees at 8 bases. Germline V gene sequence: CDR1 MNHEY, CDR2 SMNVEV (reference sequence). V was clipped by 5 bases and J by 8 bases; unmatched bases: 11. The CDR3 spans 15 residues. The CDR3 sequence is CASSAIGQGLYEQFF. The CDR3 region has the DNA TGTGCCAGCAGTGCAATTGGACAGGGTCTATATGAGCAGTTCTTC.

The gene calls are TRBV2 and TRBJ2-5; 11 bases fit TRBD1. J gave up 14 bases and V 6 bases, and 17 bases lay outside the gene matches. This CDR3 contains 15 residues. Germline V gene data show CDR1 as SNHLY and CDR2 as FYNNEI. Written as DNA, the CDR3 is TGTGCCAGCAGGGACCCGGGACAGGGGGTGCCTGGCCCCTACTTC. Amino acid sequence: CASRDPGQGVPGPYF.

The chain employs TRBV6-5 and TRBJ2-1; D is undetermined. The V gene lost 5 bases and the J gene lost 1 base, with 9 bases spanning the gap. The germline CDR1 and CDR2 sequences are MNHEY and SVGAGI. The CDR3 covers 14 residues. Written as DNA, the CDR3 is TGTGCCAGCAGTGCTAAACAGTCCTACAATGAGCAGTTCTTC. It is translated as CASSAKQSYNEQFF.

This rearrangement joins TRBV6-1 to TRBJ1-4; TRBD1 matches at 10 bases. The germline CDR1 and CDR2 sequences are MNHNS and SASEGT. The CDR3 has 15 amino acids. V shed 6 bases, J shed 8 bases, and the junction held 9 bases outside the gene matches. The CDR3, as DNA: TGTGCCAGCAGGAAACGACAGGGGGCGGGCGAAAAACTGTTTTTT. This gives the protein CASRKRQGAGEKLFF.

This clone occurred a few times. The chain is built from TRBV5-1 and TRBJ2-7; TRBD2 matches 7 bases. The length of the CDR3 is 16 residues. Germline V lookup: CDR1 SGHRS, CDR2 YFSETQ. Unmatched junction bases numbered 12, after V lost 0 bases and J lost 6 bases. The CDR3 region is CASSLAGSSGPVEQYF. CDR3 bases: TGCGCCAGCAGCTTGGCCGGTTCTAGCGGCCCCGTCGAGCAGTACTTC.

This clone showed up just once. CDR3 region: CASSLPGQTRDIQYF. CDR3 coding DNA: TGTGCCAGTAGTCTACCCGGTCAAACCCGGGACATTCAGTACTTC. The rearrangement links TRBV19 to TRBJ2-4; no clear D gene. V lost 5 bases to trimming and J lost 8 bases, with 19 bases between them. CDR3 size: 15 residues. Germline lookup yields CDR1 LNHDA and CDR2 SQIVND (reference sequence).

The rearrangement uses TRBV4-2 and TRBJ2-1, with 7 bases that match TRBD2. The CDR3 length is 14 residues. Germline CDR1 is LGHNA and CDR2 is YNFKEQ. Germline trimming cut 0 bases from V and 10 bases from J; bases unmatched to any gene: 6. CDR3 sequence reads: CASSQDWTRDEQFF. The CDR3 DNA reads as TGTGCCAGCAGCCAAGATTGGACTAGAGACGAGCAGTTCTTC.

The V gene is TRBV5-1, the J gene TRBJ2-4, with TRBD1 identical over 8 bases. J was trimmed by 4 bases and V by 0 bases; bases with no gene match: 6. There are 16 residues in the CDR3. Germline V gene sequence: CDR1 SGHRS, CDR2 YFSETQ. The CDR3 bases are TGCGCCAGCAGCTTGGGAGACAGGGGTGGAAAAAACATTCAGTACTTC. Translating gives CASSLGDRGGKNIQYF.